Presented here are 19 T cell receptor beta chains from one specimen sequenced in a study of blood T cell repertoires in COVID-19. The method was immunoSEQ multiplex PCR; TCRdb's version includes in-frame clones alone and lacks a portion of them. This sample has approximately 30,000 clones, with more than 85% found just once. Sequencing was carried out using peripheral blood. The receptors shown here come from a human donor with active COVID-19. The donor label of this sample is uncertain.

V is TRBV28 and J is TRBJ1-6; perhaps TRBD1 as D (5 bases). Trimming removed 1 base from V and 9 bases from J, with 16 bases in between. Germline V gives CDR1 MDHEN, CDR2 SYDVKM. This CDR3 comprises 16 residues. CDR3 bases: TGTGCCAGCAGTTTATTGGGGGGTGGGGTCGGTTCACCCCTCCACTTT. Residues: CASSLLGGGVGSPLHF.

This clone has just one count. J is TRBJ2-6 and V is TRBV6-1; 9 nucleotides align to TRBD1. The CDR3 sequence is 17 residues long. Germline values: CDR1 MNHNS, CDR2 SASEGT. With V trimmed by 4 bases and J by 1 base, 5 bases remained unmatched. CDR3 region: CASSGRDRESGANVLTF. The CDR3 DNA sequence: TGTGCCAGCAGTGGCCGGGACAGGGAATCTGGGGCCAACGTCCTGACTTTC.

The chain has TRBV12-2 and TRBJ2-4; the table's D call TRBD1 went unverified against the DNA. TRBV12-2 is flagged as a pseudogene. The CDR3 sequence is 17 residues long. For the CDR3, the DNA is TGTGCAAGTCGCTTAAAGGGGCAGGGTTCAGCCAAAAACATTCAGTACTTC. Amino acids: CASRLKGQGSAKNIQYF.

V and J are TRBV9 and TRBJ1-6, with TRBD1 identical over 11 bases. V trimming: 3 bases; J trimming: 12 bases; junction bases outside the gene matches: 8. Germline CDR1 and CDR2: SGDLS and YYNGEE. The CDR3 has 15 residues. CDR3: CASSASGTGGEPLHF. Written as DNA, the CDR3 is TGTGCCAGCAGCGCCTCCGGGACAGGGGGTGAACCCCTCCACTTT.

The chain recombines TRBV29-1 with TRBJ1-1; D is uncertain. Germline V lookup: CDR1 SQVTM, CDR2 ANQGSEA. The CDR3 loop spans 13 amino acids. The chain's CDR3 is CSGGGILAGKAFF. The CDR3 DNA reads as TGCAGTGGTGGAGGGATCTTGGCCGGGAAAGCTTTCTTT.

This chain connects TRBV6-5 to TRBJ2-7; D uncertain. CDR3 length: 14 residues. V lost 0 bases and J lost 2, with 8 bases in between. CDR1 and CDR2 (germline): MNHEY, SVGAGI. CDR3 DNA sequence: TGTGCCAGCAGTTACTCGGTGTCAGCCTACGAGCAGTACTTC. This encodes CASSYSVSAYEQYF.

The chain couples TRBV19 to TRBJ2-1; TRBD2 might be the D (7 bases). The CDR3 is made up of 17 amino acids. V was cut by 3 bases and J by 8 bases, with 23 bases left in between. Germline-derived CDR1 and CDR2 are LNHDA and SQIVND (reference sequence). CDR3 bases: TGTGCCAGTAGTATTCGCGGGGGCTCCAATTACGGTTATGAGCAGTTCTTC. It translates to CASSIRGGSNYGYEQFF.

The V and J genes are TRBV3-1 (or the pseudogene TRBV3-2) and TRBJ1-1; no clear D gene. V lost 4 bases and J lost 1, with 13 bases in between. CDR3 length: 15 amino acids. Germline V lookup: CDR1 LGHDT, CDR2 YNNKEL (reference sequence). CDR3: CASSRGPAPNTEAFF. As DNA, the CDR3 is TGTGCCAGCAGCCGAGGTCCAGCCCCGAACACTGAAGCTTTCTTT.

The chain links TRBV7-2 to TRBJ2-3, with 11 bases that match TRBD2. Trimming cost V 7 bases and J 5 bases; bases outside gene matches: 5. Germline V gene lookup returns CDR1 SGHTA and CDR2 FQGNSA. This CDR3 is built from 14 residues. The CDR3 DNA reads as TGTGCCAGCAATAGCGGGGGGGCGGAAGATACGCAGTATTTT. It codes for CASNSGGAEDTQYF. The full variable domain, rest sourced from reference TRBV7-2 and TRBJ2-3, is GAGVSQSPSNKVTEKGKDVELRCDPISGHTALYWYRQSLGQGLEFLIYFQGNSAPDKSGLPSDRFSAERTGGSVSTLTIQRTQQEDSAVYLCASNSGGAEDTQYFGPGTRLTVL.

This chain links TRBV28 with TRBJ2-2; 9 bases match TRBD1. Germline V gene sequence: CDR1 MDHEN, CDR2 SYDVKM. This CDR3 comprises 17 residues. V dropped 2 bases and J dropped 8; count of bases not matched to a gene: 12. CDR3 sequence (DNA): TGTGCCAGCAGTTTACCCCCGGGACAGGGCTCGGCGGGGGAGCTGTTTTTT. Amino acids: CASSLPPGQGSAGELFF.

This clone was detected a few times. The chain employs TRBV19 and TRBJ1-1; no clear D gene. Trimming shortened V by 3 bases and J by 1 base, and 6 bases separated the two germline ends. CDR1 is LNHDA and CDR2 is SQIVND in the germline V gene (reference sequence). There are 13 residues in the CDR3. The DNA of the CDR3 is TGTGCCAGTAGTATGGCACCGAACACTGAAGCTTTCTTT. This encodes CASSMAPNTEAFF.

V gene TRBV5-6 combines with J gene TRBJ2-7, with D possibly being TRBD2 (6 bases). V lost 4 bases, J lost 2 bases, and 16 bases lay in between. CDR1 is SGHDT and CDR2 is YYEEEE in the germline V gene. The CDR3 length is 15 residues. The CDR3 nucleotides read TGTGCCAGCAGCACAGGTTCGGGACTCCCCTACGAGCAGTACTTC. This codes for CASSTGSGLPYEQYF.

The chain employs TRBV18 and TRBJ1-2; 11 bases fit TRBD1. This CDR3 contains 16 residues. Germline assignment: CDR1 KGHSH and CDR2 LQKENI. The V and J ends lost 2 bases and 8 bases, in that order; junction bases with no gene match: 10. The CDR3 DNA is TGTGCCAGCTCACCATTAATTGGACAGGGGGCGGAGGGCTACACCTTC. Amino acid sequence: CASSPLIGQGAEGYTF.

This clone appeared a single time. The chain is built from TRBV5-1 and TRBJ2-7; D is possibly TRBD1 (6 bases). CDR1 is SGHRS and CDR2 is YFSETQ in the germline V gene. The V and J ends lost 2 bases and 0 bases respectively, with 9 bases between them. The CDR3 runs 14 residues. CDR3 region: CASSFRTASYEQYF. The CDR3 DNA reads as TGCGCCAGCAGCTTCAGGACAGCCTCCTACGAGCAGTACTTC.

The genes are TRBV2 and TRBJ1-4; tentative D call: TRBD1 (5 bases). V gave up 1 base and J gave up 5 bases, with 11 bases separating them. The CDR3 covers 15 residues. Germline CDR1 and CDR2: SNHLY and FYNNEI. CDR3 region: CASSEGAGPNEKLFF. CDR3 nucleotides: TGTGCCAGCAGTGAAGGGGCGGGACCCAATGAAAAACTGTTTTTT. Full variable domain (remainder filled in from reference TRBV2 and TRBJ1-4): EPEVTQTPSHQVTQMGQEVILRCVPISNHLYFYWYRQILGQKVEFLVSFYNNEISEKSEIFDDQFSVERPDGSNFTLKIRSTKLEDSAMYFCASSEGAGPNEKLFFGSGTQLSVL.

This sequence joins TRBV30 and TRBJ1-1; D is possibly TRBD1 (5 bases). The V and J ends lost 0 bases and 0 bases respectively, with 11 bases between them. The CDR3 totals 15 residues. Germline-derived CDR1 and CDR2 are GTSNPN and SVGIG (reference sequence). For the CDR3, the DNA is TGTGCCTGGAGTGTACAGGTGGTTATGAACACTGAAGCTTTCTTT. Translating it yields CAWSVQVVMNTEAFF.

CDR3 sequence: CASSLVGGSEQFF. In DNA form, the CDR3 reads TGTGCCAGCAGCTTAGTTGGCGGGAGTGAGCAGTTCTTC. The chain carries TRBV7-2 and TRBJ2-1; 7 nucleotides line up with TRBD2. Trimming at V came to 1 base and at J to 9 bases, leaving 3 bases not matched to a gene. This CDR3 has 13 amino acids. CDR1 and CDR2 from the germline V gene are SGHTA and FQGNSA.

The rearrangement uses TRBV6-6 and TRBJ1-1; 12 positions agree with TRBD1. After removal of 5 bases from V and 3 bases from J, the junction contained 19 bases not matched to a gene. CDR1 MNHNY and CDR2 SVGAGI come from the germline V gene (reference sequence). This CDR3 spans 20 amino acids. CDR3 DNA: TGTGCCAGCAGTCAACCGCCGGGACAGGGGGCCATCCCCCAGGACACTGAAGCTTTCTTT. Translated, it gives CASSQPPGQGAIPQDTEAFF.

J is TRBJ2-7 and V is TRBV4-3; 8 bases line up with TRBD2. This CDR3 has 15 amino acids. In germline, CDR1 is LGHNA, CDR2 YSLEER. With V trimmed by 1 base and J by 7 bases, 9 bases remained unmatched. CDR3 nucleotides: TGCGCCAGCAGCCAAGTATCGGGGGGGCTCGGGGAGCAGTACTTC. Translating gives CASSQVSGGLGEQYF.